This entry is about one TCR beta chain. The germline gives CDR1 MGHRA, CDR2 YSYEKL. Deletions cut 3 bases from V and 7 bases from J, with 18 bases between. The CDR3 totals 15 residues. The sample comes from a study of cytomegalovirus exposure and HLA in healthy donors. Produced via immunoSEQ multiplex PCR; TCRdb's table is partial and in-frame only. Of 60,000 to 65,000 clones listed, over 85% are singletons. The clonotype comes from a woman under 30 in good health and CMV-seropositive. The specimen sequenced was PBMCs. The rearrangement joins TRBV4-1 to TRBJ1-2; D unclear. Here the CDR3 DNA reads TGCGCCAGCAGCCAGACACGCCTCACAGTTAGTGGCTACACCTTC. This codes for CASSQTRLTVSGYTF.